Listed below are T cell receptor beta chains from one sample, sequenced in a study of T cells after yellow fever vaccination. TCRdb re-called the 5' RACE reads with MiXCR, one entry per CDR3 protein. The sample lists some 340,000 distinct CDR3 sequences; roughly 3.9% were seen once. Sample: PBMCs, taken 5 days after the yellow fever booster vaccination. These receptors originate from a man between 18 and 35 years old who received the YFV17D yellow fever vaccine. CDR3s include the opening cysteine and the closing phenylalanine or tryptophan. Fields, in order: J gene, D gene, clone size, V gene, CDR3 protein, CDR3 DNA. A D gene is named only where the DNA matches it firmly. A clone size is listed for some rows: how often the clone was seen (once, few, many), or a class if it is expanded.

J: TRBJ2-5
D: -
size: few
V: TRBV20-1
CDR3: CSANGETQYF
DNA: TGCAGTGCAAATGGGGAGACCCAGTACTTC

J: TRBJ1-1
D: TRBD1
size: many
V: TRBV12-3/TRBV12-4
CDR3: CASSLVQGETEAFF
DNA: TGTGCCAGCAGTTTAGTACAGGGGGAGACTGAAGCTTTCTTT

J: TRBJ2-3
D: TRBD2
size: -
V: TRBV18
CDR3: CASSPRWLAANTDTQYF
DNA: TGTGCCAGCTCACCACGGTGGCTAGCGGCTAACACAGATACGCAGTATTTT

J: TRBJ2-7
D: TRBD1
size: -
V: TRBV7-9
CDR3: CASSSKPGQAYEQYF
DNA: TGTGCCAGCAGCTCAAAACCGGGACAGGCATACGAGCAGTACTTC

J: TRBJ2-1
D: TRBD2
size: few
V: TRBV7-2
CDR3: CASSSQGISGVSYNEQFF
DNA: TGTGCCAGCAGTTCCCAGGGGATTAGCGGGGTCTCCTACAATGAGCAGTTCTTC

J: TRBJ2-5
D: TRBD2
size: -
V: TRBV20-1
CDR3: CSAARTGTSGETQYF
DNA: TGCAGTGCTGCAAGAACCGGGACTAGCGGAGAGACCCAGTACTTC

J: TRBJ1-5
D: TRBD1
size: -
V: TRBV4-1
CDR3: CASSQDRERWSNQPQHF
DNA: TGCGCCAGCAGCCAGGACAGGGAACGGTGGAGCAATCAGCCCCAGCATTTT

J: TRBJ2-1
D: -
size: -
V: TRBV5-1
CDR3: CASSLVRDPPSYNEQFF
DNA: TGCGCCAGCAGCTTGGTTCGGGATCCGCCCTCCTACAATGAGCAGTTCTTC

J: TRBJ2-5
D: -
size: few
V: TRBV6-5
CDR3: CASSVEGGEETQYF
DNA: TGTGCCAGCTCCGTCGAGGGTGGCGAAGAGACCCAGTACTTC

J: TRBJ1-6
D: TRBD1
size: few
V: TRBV7-8
CDR3: CASSFSAGGGSPLHF
DNA: TGTGCCAGCAGCTTCAGCGCAGGGGGGGGCTCACCCCTCCACTTT

J: TRBJ2-2
D: -
size: -
V: TRBV23-1
CDR3: CASSLPYTGGIGELFF
DNA: TGCGCCAGCAGTCTCCCCTATACGGGCGGGATCGGGGAGCTGTTTTTT

J: TRBJ2-5
D: TRBD1
size: few
V: TRBV24-1
CDR3: CATSARTGDQETQYF
DNA: TGTGCCACCAGTGCTCGGACAGGGGACCAAGAGACCCAGTACTTC

J: TRBJ1-3
D: -
size: many
V: TRBV7-3
CDR3: CASSLEGYKGNTIYF
DNA: TGTGCCAGCAGCCTAGAGGGGTACAAAGGAAACACCATATATTTT

J: TRBJ1-1
D: -
size: -
V: TRBV20-1
CDR3: CSAPRQTEAFF
DNA: TGCAGTGCCCCCAGGCAGACTGAAGCTTTCTTT

J: TRBJ1-1
D: -
size: many
V: TRBV5-1
CDR3: CASSIGEGLEAFF
DNA: TGCGCCAGCAGCATTGGGGAGGGGCTGGAAGCTTTCTTT

J: TRBJ2-1
D: -
size: -
V: TRBV10-3
CDR3: CAISESGAPRYNEQFF
DNA: TGTGCCATCAGTGAGTCTGGGGCGCCCCGTTACAATGAGCAGTTCTTC

J: TRBJ2-5
D: TRBD2
size: -
V: TRBV20-1
CDR3: CSANSFTSGGAPQETQYF
DNA: TGCAGTGCCAACTCCTTTACTAGCGGGGGGGCCCCACAAGAGACCCAGTACTTC

J: TRBJ1-3
D: -
size: few
V: TRBV28
CDR3: CASSSGGGSGNTIYF
DNA: TGTGCCAGCAGTTCGGGGGGAGGCTCTGGAAACACCATATATTTT

J: TRBJ2-5
D: -
size: many
V: TRBV5-1
CDR3: CASSSGLTGETQYF
DNA: TGCGCCAGCAGCTCGGGACTTACGGGAGAGACCCAGTACTTC

J: TRBJ1-2
D: TRBD1
size: -
V: TRBV25-1
CDR3: CASHAAGTGGDGYTF
DNA: TGTGCCAGCCATGCCGCCGGGACAGGGGGCGATGGCTACACCTTC

J: TRBJ1-3
D: -
size: -
V: TRBV3-1
CDR3: CASTRGFSGNTIYF
DNA: TGTGCCAGCACCCGGGGTTTCTCTGGAAACACCATATATTTT

J: TRBJ2-7
D: -
size: few
V: TRBV4-2
CDR3: CASSQDRWGEQYF
DNA: TGTGCCAGCAGCCAAGATAGATGGGGGGAGCAGTACTTC

J: TRBJ2-7
D: TRBD1
size: many
V: TRBV3-1
CDR3: CASRDTGGYEQYF
DNA: TGTGCCAGCAGGGACACAGGGGGCTACGAGCAGTACTTC

J: TRBJ2-5
D: -
size: -
V: TRBV29-1
CDR3: CSVLPTGNGETQYF
DNA: TGCAGCGTCCTCCCTACAGGGAATGGGGAGACCCAGTACTTC

J: TRBJ1-1
D: -
size: -
V: TRBV7-2
CDR3: CASSLADRTEAFF
DNA: TGTGCCAGCAGCTTAGCGGATAGGACTGAAGCTTTCTTT

J: TRBJ2-2
D: TRBD2
size: few
V: TRBV6-6
CDR3: CASRVAGTNTGELFF
DNA: TGTGCCAGCAGGGTAGCGGGGACGAACACCGGGGAGCTGTTTTTT

J: TRBJ2-3
D: TRBD1
size: -
V: TRBV4-1
CDR3: CASSQFDRGSTDTQYF
DNA: TGCGCCAGCAGCCAATTTGACAGGGGGTCCACAGATACGCAGTATTTT

J: TRBJ2-4
D: -
size: few
V: TRBV18
CDR3: CASSPGFQNIQYF
DNA: TGTGCCAGCTCACCGGGCTTCCAAAACATTCAGTACTTC

J: TRBJ2-3
D: -
size: many
V: TRBV7-8
CDR3: CAGGGPPVGDTDTQYF
DNA: TGTGCCGGAGGGGGACCCCCAGTCGGGGACACAGATACGCAGTATTTT

J: TRBJ2-3
D: TRBD2
size: -
V: TRBV5-5
CDR3: CASSLLATGSSQYF
DNA: TGTGCCAGCAGCTTACTAGCGACGGGGTCTTCGCAGTATTTT

J: TRBJ1-5
D: -
size: -
V: TRBV6-2/TRBV6-3
CDR3: CASSLGNRDSQPQHF
DNA: TGTGCCAGCAGTTTAGGGAACAGGGATTCTCAGCCCCAGCATTTT

J: TRBJ2-5
D: TRBD1
size: many
V: TRBV7-6
CDR3: CASSPGQGFRETQYF
DNA: TGTGCCAGCAGCCCGGGACAGGGTTTCCGAGAGACCCAGTACTTC

J: TRBJ2-1
D: TRBD1
size: few
V: TRBV5-1
CDR3: CASSLGQGDYNEQFF
DNA: TGCGCCAGCAGCTTGGGACAGGGGGACTACAATGAGCAGTTCTTC

J: TRBJ1-1
D: -
size: many
V: TRBV7-3
CDR3: CASSLSANTEAFF
DNA: TGTGCCAGCAGCTTATCAGCGAACACTGAAGCTTTCTTT

J: TRBJ2-1
D: TRBD2
size: many
V: TRBV28
CDR3: CASSWPRGGRYEQFF
DNA: TGTGCCAGCAGTTGGCCCCGGGGGGGCCGGTACGAGCAGTTCTTC

J: TRBJ1-2
D: -
size: -
V: TRBV5-4
CDR3: CASSLKSYGYTF
DNA: TGTGCCAGCAGCTTGAAGTCGTATGGCTACACCTTC